Listed below are T cell receptor beta chains from one sample, sequenced in a study of blood T cell repertoires in COVID-19. The protocol was immunoSEQ multiplex PCR, while the TCRdb copy is restricted to in-frame clones and leaves out a portion. The sample shows about 220,000 clones, less than 90% of them seen only once. The sample consisted of peripheral blood. These receptors were obtained from a man in his forties with active or convalescent COVID-19. Both conserved end residues are part of each CDR3. Fields, in order: clone size, D gene, V gene, J gene, CDR3 protein, CDR3 DNA. A D gene is named only where the DNA matches it firmly. The size of a clone is reported for some rows only, either as once, few or many, or as a class for expanded clones.

clone size: NA
D gene: NA
V gene: TRBV9
J gene: TRBJ1-3
CDR3 protein: CASSPPGSGNTIYF
CDR3 DNA: TGTGCCAGCAGCCCCCCCGGGTCTGGAAACACCATATATTTT

clone size: NA
D gene: NA
V gene: TRBV27
J gene: TRBJ2-3
CDR3 protein: CASSLSGLRRTDTQYF
CDR3 DNA: TGTGCCAGCAGTTTATCGGGACTGAGACGCACAGATACGCAGTATTTT

clone size: NA
D gene: NA
V gene: TRBV7-9
J gene: TRBJ2-1
CDR3 protein: CASSLFRDEQFF
CDR3 DNA: TGTGCCAGCAGCCTATTTCGCGATGAGCAGTTCTTC

clone size: NA
D gene: TRBD1
V gene: TRBV5-1
J gene: TRBJ2-1
CDR3 protein: CASSNRGPYNEQFF
CDR3 DNA: TGCGCCAGCAGTAACAGGGGCCCCTACAATGAGCAGTTCTTC

clone size: NA
D gene: TRBD2
V gene: TRBV4-1
J gene: TRBJ2-1
CDR3 protein: CASSQRAGDSGYNEQFF
CDR3 DNA: TGCGCCAGCAGCCAACGCGCGGGAGACTCTGGTTACAATGAGCAGTTCTTC

clone size: NA
D gene: NA
V gene: TRBV6-5
J gene: TRBJ1-3
CDR3 protein: CASSSSRLGGNTIYF
CDR3 DNA: TGTGCCAGCAGTTCCAGCCGACTGGGTGGAAACACCATATATTTT

clone size: few
D gene: NA
V gene: TRBV5-8
J gene: TRBJ2-1
CDR3 protein: CASSLETYNEQFF
CDR3 DNA: TGTGCCAGCAGCTTGGAGACTTACAATGAGCAGTTCTTC

clone size: NA
D gene: TRBD1
V gene: TRBV12-3/TRBV12-4
J gene: TRBJ1-6
CDR3 protein: CASGTGRSPLHF
CDR3 DNA: TGTGCCAGCGGGACAGGGAGGTCACCCCTCCACTTT

clone size: NA
D gene: TRBD2
V gene: TRBV5-4
J gene: TRBJ2-2
CDR3 protein: CASSSPATGGPRHGELFF
CDR3 DNA: TGTGCCAGCAGCTCTCCTGCCACGGGGGGGCCCCGGCACGGGGAGCTGTTTTTT

clone size: NA
D gene: TRBD1
V gene: TRBV3-1/TRBV3-2
J gene: TRBJ1-4
CDR3 protein: CASSQLGQGGEKLFF
CDR3 DNA: TGTGCCAGCAGCCAACTGGGACAGGGTGGGGAAAAACTGTTTTTT

clone size: NA
D gene: TRBD2
V gene: TRBV14
J gene: TRBJ2-1
CDR3 protein: CASSSLAGWGEQFF
CDR3 DNA: TGTGCCAGCAGCAGCCTAGCGGGATGGGGTGAGCAGTTCTTC

clone size: once
D gene: TRBD1
V gene: TRBV29-1
J gene: TRBJ1-5
CDR3 protein: CSVSRDRNQPQHF
CDR3 DNA: TGCAGCGTGAGCCGGGACAGAAATCAGCCCCAGCATTTT

clone size: NA
D gene: NA
V gene: TRBV6-5
J gene: TRBJ1-5
CDR3 protein: CASSRQTGNQPQHF
CDR3 DNA: TGTGCCAGCAGTCGACAGACTGGCAATCAGCCCCAGCATTTT

clone size: NA
D gene: NA
V gene: TRBV25-1
J gene: TRBJ1-6
CDR3 protein: CASSEVWGVSYNSPLHF
CDR3 DNA: TGTGCCAGCAGTGAAGTCTGGGGGGTATCCTATAATTCACCCCTCCACTTT

clone size: NA
D gene: TRBD1
V gene: TRBV13
J gene: TRBJ2-7
CDR3 protein: CASSEGDRETYEQYF
CDR3 DNA: TGTGCCAGCAGCGAGGGGGACAGGGAAACCTACGAGCAGTACTTC

clone size: once
D gene: NA
V gene: TRBV27
J gene: TRBJ2-3
CDR3 protein: CASSLSGLWEMNTDTQYF
CDR3 DNA: TGTGCCAGCAGTTTATCGGGTTTGTGGGAGATGAACACAGATACGCAGTATTTT

clone size: NA
D gene: TRBD1
V gene: TRBV3-1/TRBV3-2
J gene: TRBJ2-5
CDR3 protein: CASSFRTGGETQYF
CDR3 DNA: TGTGCCAGCAGCTTTCGGACAGGGGGAGAGACCCAGTACTTC

clone size: NA
D gene: NA
V gene: TRBV24-1
J gene: TRBJ1-2
CDR3 protein: CATRLEPFTGYTF
CDR3 DNA: TGTGCCACCAGGTTAGAGCCTTTCACTGGCTACACCTTC

clone size: NA
D gene: NA
V gene: TRBV24-1
J gene: TRBJ2-2
CDR3 protein: CATRPNGAVNTGELFF
CDR3 DNA: TGTGCCACCCGTCCTAACGGAGCGGTGAACACCGGGGAGCTGTTTTTT

clone size: NA
D gene: TRBD2
V gene: TRBV10-3
J gene: TRBJ2-3
CDR3 protein: CAILAGGSTDTQYF
CDR3 DNA: TGTGCCATTTTAGCGGGGGGCTCCACAGATACGCAGTATTTT

clone size: NA
D gene: TRBD2
V gene: TRBV15
J gene: TRBJ2-1
CDR3 protein: CATSRDRTSNDEQFF
CDR3 DNA: TGTGCCACCAGCAGAGACCGGACTAGCAATGATGAGCAGTTCTTC

clone size: NA
D gene: TRBD1
V gene: TRBV5-1
J gene: TRBJ1-2
CDR3 protein: CASSSTGGRGYTF
CDR3 DNA: TGCGCCAGCAGCTCGACAGGGGGCCGGGGCTACACCTTC

clone size: few
D gene: NA
V gene: TRBV28
J gene: TRBJ1-6
CDR3 protein: CASSPMGGGVSNSPLHF
CDR3 DNA: TGTGCCAGCAGCCCAATGGGGGGAGGAGTGAGTAATTCACCCCTCCACTTT

clone size: NA
D gene: NA
V gene: TRBV7-3
J gene: TRBJ1-2
CDR3 protein: CASSPGTGGFGYTF
CDR3 DNA: TGTGCCAGCAGCCCGGGGACGGGGGGCTTTGGCTACACCTTC

clone size: NA
D gene: NA
V gene: TRBV27
J gene: TRBJ2-3
CDR3 protein: CASSPRGGAVTDTQYF
CDR3 DNA: TGTGCCAGCAGTCCGCGGGGAGGAGCGGTCACAGATACGCAGTATTTT

clone size: NA
D gene: NA
V gene: TRBV3-1/TRBV3-2
J gene: TRBJ1-2
CDR3 protein: CASSSPGTSDGYTF
CDR3 DNA: TGTGCCAGCAGCTCCCCGGGGACTTCTGACGGCTACACCTTC

clone size: NA
D gene: NA
V gene: TRBV19
J gene: TRBJ1-5
CDR3 protein: CATTPRGNQPQHF
CDR3 DNA: TGTGCCACCACCCCGCGGGGCAATCAGCCCCAGCATTTT

clone size: NA
D gene: NA
V gene: TRBV5-1
J gene: TRBJ1-4
CDR3 protein: CASSLVTTNEKLFF
CDR3 DNA: TGCGCCAGCAGCTTGGTTACAACTAATGAAAAACTGTTTTTT

clone size: NA
D gene: TRBD1
V gene: TRBV7-2
J gene: TRBJ2-3
CDR3 protein: CASSSRPTGGFGTDTQYF
CDR3 DNA: TGTGCCAGCAGCTCCCGCCCTACAGGGGGTTTTGGCACAGATACGCAGTATTTT

clone size: NA
D gene: TRBD1
V gene: TRBV6-5
J gene: TRBJ2-7
CDR3 protein: CASTFGQGASYEQYF
CDR3 DNA: TGTGCCAGCACCTTCGGACAGGGGGCTTCCTACGAGCAGTACTTC

clone size: NA
D gene: TRBD2
V gene: TRBV29-1
J gene: TRBJ2-7
CDR3 protein: CSVYGTSGSYEQYF
CDR3 DNA: TGCAGCGTTTACGGGACTAGCGGGTCCTACGAGCAGTACTTC

clone size: NA
D gene: NA
V gene: TRBV5-8
J gene: TRBJ1-1
CDR3 protein: CASSYDGGLRGDTEAFF
CDR3 DNA: TGTGCCAGCAGCTACGACGGAGGGCTCCGGGGGGACACTGAAGCTTTCTTT

clone size: NA
D gene: NA
V gene: TRBV5-6
J gene: TRBJ1-2
CDR3 protein: CASSRQKDSSRSGYTF
CDR3 DNA: TGTGCCAGCAGTCGACAAAAGGACAGCTCCAGGAGTGGCTACACCTTC

clone size: NA
D gene: NA
V gene: TRBV27
J gene: TRBJ2-3
CDR3 protein: CASSLGPRKEGGTDTQYF
CDR3 DNA: TGTGCCAGCAGTTTAGGTCCCCGGAAGGAGGGAGGCACAGATACGCAGTATTTT

clone size: NA
D gene: NA
V gene: TRBV29-1
J gene: TRBJ1-5
CDR3 protein: CSVGGGPNQPQHF
CDR3 DNA: TGCAGCGTTGGTGGAGGCCCCAATCAGCCCCAGCATTTT

clone size: NA
D gene: TRBD1
V gene: TRBV28
J gene: TRBJ1-5
CDR3 protein: CASSPLLTGGQGGNQPQHF
CDR3 DNA: TGTGCCAGCAGTCCGTTATTAACAGGGGGACAAGGGGGCAATCAGCCCCAGCATTTT

clone size: NA
D gene: NA
V gene: TRBV30
J gene: TRBJ1-2
CDR3 protein: CAWNRVPIYGYTF
CDR3 DNA: TGTGCCTGGAACAGGGTTCCCATCTATGGCTACACCTTC

clone size: NA
D gene: TRBD2
V gene: TRBV13
J gene: TRBJ2-7
CDR3 protein: CASSLRLAYYEQYF
CDR3 DNA: TGTGCCAGCAGCTTGCGACTAGCGTACTACGAGCAGTACTTC

clone size: NA
D gene: NA
V gene: TRBV3-1/TRBV3-2
J gene: TRBJ1-1
CDR3 protein: CASSPPQGHYGMNTEAFF
CDR3 DNA: TGTGCCAGCAGCCCCCCCCAGGGACACTATGGCATGAACACTGAAGCTTTCTTT

clone size: NA
D gene: NA
V gene: TRBV7-9
J gene: TRBJ2-1
CDR3 protein: CASSTTPRNSYNEQFF
CDR3 DNA: TGTGCCAGCAGCACGACTCCTCGAAACTCCTACAATGAGCAGTTCTTC

clone size: once
D gene: TRBD2
V gene: TRBV5-1
J gene: TRBJ2-3
CDR3 protein: CASSPGTSGSMADTQYF
CDR3 DNA: TGCGCCAGCAGCCCCGGGACTAGCGGGAGTATGGCGGATACGCAGTATTTT

clone size: NA
D gene: NA
V gene: TRBV30
J gene: TRBJ1-5
CDR3 protein: CAWSLAGGQPQHF
CDR3 DNA: TGTGCCTGGAGCTTGGCCGGCGGCCAGCCCCAGCATTTT